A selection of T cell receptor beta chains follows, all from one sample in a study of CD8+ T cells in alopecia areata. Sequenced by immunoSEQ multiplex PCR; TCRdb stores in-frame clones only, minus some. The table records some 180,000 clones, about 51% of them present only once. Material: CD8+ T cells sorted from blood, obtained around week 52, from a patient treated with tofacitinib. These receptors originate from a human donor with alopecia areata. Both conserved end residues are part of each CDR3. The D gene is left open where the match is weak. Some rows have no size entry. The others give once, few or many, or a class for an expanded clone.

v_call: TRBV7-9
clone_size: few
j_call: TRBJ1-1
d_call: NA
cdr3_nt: TGTGCCAGCAGATCGAACACTGAAGCTTTCTTT
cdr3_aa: CASRSNTEAFF

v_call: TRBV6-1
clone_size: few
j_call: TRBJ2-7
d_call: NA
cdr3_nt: TGTGCCAGCAGTGAAGGGCTTTCCTACGAGCAGTACTTC
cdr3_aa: CASSEGLSYEQYF

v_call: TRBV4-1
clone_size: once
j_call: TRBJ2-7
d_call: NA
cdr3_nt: TGCGCCAGCAGCCCGGCCCAGGGGTTAGGGGAGCAGTACTTC
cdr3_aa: CASSPAQGLGEQYF

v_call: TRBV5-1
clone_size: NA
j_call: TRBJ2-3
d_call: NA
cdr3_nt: TGCGCCAGCAGCTTGGACGGGACTAGCACAGATACGCAGTATTTT
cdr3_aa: CASSLDGTSTDTQYF

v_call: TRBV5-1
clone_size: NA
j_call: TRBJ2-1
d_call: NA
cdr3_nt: TGCGCCAGCAGCTTGGTAGATATCAATGAGCAGTTCTTC
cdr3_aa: CASSLVDINEQFF

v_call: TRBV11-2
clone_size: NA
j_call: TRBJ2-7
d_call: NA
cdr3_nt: TGTGCCAGCAGCTTAGTTAAGGATTACGAGCAGTACTTC
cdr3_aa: CASSLVKDYEQYF

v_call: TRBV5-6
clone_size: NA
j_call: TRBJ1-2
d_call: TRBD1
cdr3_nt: TGTGCCAGCAGCGGGGACAGGGAGGGTGATGGCTACACCTTC
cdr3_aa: CASSGDREGDGYTF

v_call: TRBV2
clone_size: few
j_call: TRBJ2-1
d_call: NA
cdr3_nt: TGTGCCAGCAGTATATACAATGAGCAGTTCTTC
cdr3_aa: CASSIYNEQFF

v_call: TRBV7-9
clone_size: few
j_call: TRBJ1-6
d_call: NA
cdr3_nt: TGTGCCATACAGGGCCTTGAATCACCCCTCCACTTT
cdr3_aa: CAIQGLESPLHF

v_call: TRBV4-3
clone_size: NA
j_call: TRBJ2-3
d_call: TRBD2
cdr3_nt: TGCGCCAGCAGCCAAGACGACGGGGGGGTGGTCACAGATACGCAGTATTTT
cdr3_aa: CASSQDDGGVVTDTQYF

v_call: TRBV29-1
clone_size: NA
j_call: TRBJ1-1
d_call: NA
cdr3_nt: TGCAGCGTGTCAGGGGTTATGAACACTGAAGCTTTCTTT
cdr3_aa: CSVSGVMNTEAFF

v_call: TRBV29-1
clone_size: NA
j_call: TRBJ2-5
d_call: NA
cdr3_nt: TGCAGCGTTGTTGGGTCTGGGGAGACCCAGTACTTC
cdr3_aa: CSVVGSGETQYF

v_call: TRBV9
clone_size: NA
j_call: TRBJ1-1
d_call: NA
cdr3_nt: TGTGCCAGCAGCCCAGGGGCCAGGGACACTGAAGCTTTCTTT
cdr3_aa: CASSPGARDTEAFF

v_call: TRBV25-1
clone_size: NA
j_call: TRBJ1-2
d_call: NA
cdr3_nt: TGTGCCAGCAGTCCTTGGCAGGGTGACGGCTACACCTTC
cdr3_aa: CASSPWQGDGYTF

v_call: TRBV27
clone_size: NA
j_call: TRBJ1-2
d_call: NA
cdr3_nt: TGTGCCAGCAGTCTCAGGGGTAGTTATGGCTACACCTTC
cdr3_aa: CASSLRGSYGYTF

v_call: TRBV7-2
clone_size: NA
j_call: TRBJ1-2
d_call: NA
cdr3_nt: TGTGCCAGCAGCTTGAGTCGACAGACCTCTAACTATGGCTACACCTTC
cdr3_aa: CASSLSRQTSNYGYTF

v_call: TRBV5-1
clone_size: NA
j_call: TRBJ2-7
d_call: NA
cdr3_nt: TGCGCCAGCAGCTACGTCGGGCTACTAGGCGAGCAGTACTTC
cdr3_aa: CASSYVGLLGEQYF

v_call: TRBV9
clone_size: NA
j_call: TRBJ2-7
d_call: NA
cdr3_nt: TGTGCCAGCAGCGTCCGGCCCTCGGACGAGCAGTACTTC
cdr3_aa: CASSVRPSDEQYF

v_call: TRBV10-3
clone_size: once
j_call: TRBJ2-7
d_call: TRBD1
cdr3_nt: TGTGCCATCGGGGCAGGGGGCATCAACGAGCAGTACTTC
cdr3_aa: CAIGAGGINEQYF

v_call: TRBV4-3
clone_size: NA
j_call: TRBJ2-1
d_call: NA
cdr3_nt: TGCGCCAGCAGCCCAGAGGACTCCGTCTACAATGAGCAGTTCTTC
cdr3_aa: CASSPEDSVYNEQFF

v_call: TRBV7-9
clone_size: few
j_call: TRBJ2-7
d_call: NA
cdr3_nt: TGTGCCAGCAGCTCCACCCGGACAAGAAGCTCCTACGAGCAGTACTTC
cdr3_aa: CASSSTRTRSSYEQYF

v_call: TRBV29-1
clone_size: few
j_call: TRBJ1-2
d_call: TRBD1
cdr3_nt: TGCAGCGTTGATGACAGGGTTGCTGGCTACACCTTC
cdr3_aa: CSVDDRVAGYTF